The 18 T cell receptor beta chains below come from one sample, sequenced in a study of patients with pleural tuberculosis. TCRdb ran MiXCR on the reads and lists one entry per CDR3 protein. Among approximately 50,000 distinct CDR3 sequences listed, under 8.5% were seen once. Every receptor here comes from a human donor with pleural tuberculosis.

This clonotype was picked up many times. This chain joins TRBV6-1 and TRBJ2-7; D is ambiguous. The CDR3 length is 14 residues. Per the germline V gene, CDR1 is MNHNS and CDR2 is SASEGT. V was trimmed by 5 bases and J by 0 bases, leaving 11 bases between them. CDR3 loop: CASSPRTDSYEQYV. CDR3 nucleotide sequence: TGTGCCAGCAGTCCCCGGACGGACTCCTACGAGCAGTACGTC.

This clonotype was picked up many times. The chain has TRBV27 and TRBJ2-2; 7 bases agree with TRBD1. The CDR3 sequence is 15 residues long. The ends lost 6 bases at V and 6 bases at J; junction bases unmatched: 10. Germline V CDR1 and CDR2: MNHEY, SMNVEV (reference sequence). For the CDR3, the DNA is TGTGCCAGCAGACAAGGGACAGTGTTGGCCGGGGAGCTGTTTTTT. Translated, it gives CASRQGTVLAGELFF.

There are many counts of this clonotype. The CDR3 DNA sequence: TGTGCCAGCAGTGAAGATTGGCAGAAAGAGACCCAGTACTTC. This gives the protein CASSEDWQKETQYF. The V gene is TRBV6-1, the J gene TRBJ2-5; D is undetermined. The CDR3 consists of 14 residues. Germline loops: CDR1 MNHNS, CDR2 SASEGT. Trimming stripped 1 base from V and 3 bases from J, with 9 bases between.

As concerns this clonotype: This may stem from a read error, because a much larger clone lies one nucleotide away. The V and J genes are TRBV20-1 and TRBJ2-3; D assignment may be TRBD1 or TRBD2 (5 bases each). Deletions cut 5 bases from V and 2 bases from J, with 14 bases between. The CDR3 consists of 14 residues. Per the germline V gene, CDR1 is DFQATT and CDR2 is SNEGSKA (reference sequence). The CDR3 spells CSAGDPTSTDTQYF. In nucleotides, the CDR3 is TGCAGTGCTGGGGACCCTACTTCCACAGATACGCAGTATTTT.

On this clonotype: A read error may produce the germline difference seen at one junction end. The chain is built from TRBV19 and TRBJ2-2, with 10 positions matching TRBD2. This CDR3 contains 15 residues. Germline assignment: CDR1 LNHDA and CDR2 SQIVND (reference sequence). CDR3: CASSRTSGGTRELFF. The DNA of the CDR3 is TGTGCCAGTAGTCGGACTAGCGGTGGCACCAGGGAGCTGTTTTTT.

This clonotype appeared many times. The chain uses TRBV6-2 or TRBV6-3 and TRBJ2-7; the D gene could be TRBD1 or TRBD2 (5 bases each). Germline loops: CDR1 MNHEY, CDR2 SVGEGT. Deletions cut 5 bases from V and 5 bases from J, with 16 bases between. This CDR3 has 14 amino acids. The CDR3 DNA is TGTGCCAGCAGTCACCGGGACGTCCGGGACGAGCAGTACGTC. It encodes CASSHRDVRDEQYV.

This clonotype appeared many times. The V gene is TRBV11-1, the J gene TRBJ2-1; TRBD1 matches 8 bases. From germline, CDR1 is SGHAT and CDR2 FQDESV (reference sequence). The length of the CDR3 is 15 residues. The V segment lost 5 bases and the J segment 3 bases; nucleotides outside the gene matches: 6. This chain's CDR3 is CASSTGQVDYNEQFF. In DNA form, the CDR3 reads TGTGCCAGCAGCACGGGACAGGTCGACTACAATGAGCAGTTCTTC.

This clonotype was counted many times. CDR3 DNA: TGTGCCAGCACTCAACGAGCCCCAGCAGGGAATCAGCCCCAGCATTTT. Its protein product is CASTQRAPAGNQPQHF. V gene TRBV25-1 combines with J gene TRBJ1-5, with TRBD1 as a possible D gene (5 bases). This CDR3 is built from 16 residues. CDR1 and CDR2 from the germline V gene are MGHDK and SYGVNS. Trimming shortened V by 7 bases and J by 4 bases, and 20 bases separated the two germline ends.

This clonotype was recorded many times. This chain joins TRBV6-4 and TRBJ2-3; D is undetermined. The germline V gene has CDR1 MRHNA and CDR2 SNTAGT. CDR3 size: 12 residues. V lost 1 base, J lost 6 bases, and 5 bases lay in between. DNA of the CDR3: TGTGCCAGCAGTGACTATAAGGATACGCAGTATTTT. Amino acid sequence: CASSDYKDTQYF.

This clonotype was observed many times. The chain is built from TRBV6-2 or TRBV6-3 and TRBJ2-7; D gene uncertain. This CDR3 has 12 residues. The V end lost 5 bases, the J end lost 0 bases, and 5 bases lay between the germline ends. Per the germline V gene, CDR1 is MNHEY and CDR2 is SVGEGT. CDR3 amino acids: CASSTSSYEQYV. CDR3 coding DNA: TGTGCCAGCAGTACGAGCTCCTACGAGCAGTACGTC.

This clonotype was counted at least ten times. The chain joins TRBV18 to TRBJ1-1; TRBD1 aligns across 7 bases. Trimming took 3 bases from V and 0 from J; bases not matched to a gene: 1. CDR1 is KGHSH, CDR2 LQKENI, per germline. The CDR3 is 14 amino acids. The CDR3 DNA follows: TGTGCCAGCTCACCGGGACAGTTGAACACTGAAGCTTTCTTT. Its protein is CASSPGQLNTEAFF.

This clonotype has ten or more counts. The CDR3 here is CASSEATGGSTEAFF. In DNA form, the CDR3 reads TGTGCCAGCAGTGAAGCGACAGGGGGATCAACTGAAGCTTTCTTT. V gene TRBV6-1 combines with J gene TRBJ1-1; the match to TRBD1 covers 9 bases. The V gene end was trimmed by 0 bases and the J gene end by 5 bases; junction bases not matched to a gene: 4. Germline V gene lookup returns CDR1 MNHNS and CDR2 SASEGT. CDR3 size: 15 residues.

This clonotype showed up many times. The chain couples TRBV10-3 to TRBJ2-7, with TRBD2 as a possible D gene (5 bases). Germline CDR1 and CDR2: ENHRY and SYGVKD. The V gene lost 3 bases and the J gene lost 3 bases, with 12 bases spanning the gap. The CDR3 totals 14 residues. This CDR3 reads CAISESGIGYEQYV. The DNA for the CDR3 is TGTGCCATCAGTGAATCCGGGATCGGCTACGAGCAGTACGTC.

The V and J genes are TRBV20-1 and TRBJ2-1, with TRBD2 matching 8 bases. The V and J ends lost 4 bases and 10 bases, in that order; junction bases with no gene match: 18. This CDR3 has 16 amino acids. Germline V CDR1 and CDR2: DFQATT, SNEGSKA (reference sequence). The CDR3 nucleotides read TGCAGTGCTACAATGTTCGGTCTAGCGGGCGCGTGGGAGCAGTTCTTC. Translating gives CSATMFGLAGAWEQFF.

This clonotype was found many times. The chain links TRBV3-1 to TRBJ2-3; D gene ambiguous. This CDR3 is built from 15 residues. Germline V gives CDR1 LGHDT, CDR2 YNNKEL (reference sequence). V was shortened by 4 bases and J by 2 bases, with 13 bases between the two germline ends. The CDR3 loop is CASSLTDGTTDTQYF. CDR3 coding DNA: TGTGCCAGCAGCCTTACGGACGGAACCACAGATACGCAGTATTTT.

Regarding this clonotype: Being one base from a much bigger clone, this may be a read error. The gene calls are TRBV19 and TRBJ1-1, with no clear D. From germline, CDR1 is LNHDA and CDR2 SQIVND (reference sequence). Trimming removed 2 bases from V and 2 bases from J, with 9 bases in between. The CDR3 has 14 residues. The DNA of the CDR3 is TGTGCCAGTAGTATACGGCCTCGAAACACTGAAGCTTTCTTT. Residues: CASSIRPRNTEAFF.

The table lists this clonotype with many counts. The chain uses TRBV29-1 and TRBJ1-1, with D uncertain. The CDR3 contains 10 residues. Per germline, CDR1 SQVTM and CDR2 ANQGSEA. Trimming removed 6 bases from V and 5 bases from J, with 7 bases in between. CDR3 in DNA: TGCAGCGTAGGAGGAACTGAAGCTTTCTTT. Translating gives CSVGGTEAFF.

In its sample, this clonotype was seen many times. The chain carries TRBV14 and TRBJ1-1; D call uncertain. Germline loops: CDR1 SGHDN, CDR2 FVKESK. The CDR3 length is 16 residues. V gave up 8 bases and J gave up 1 base, with 20 bases separating them. The CDR3 loop is CASDRLLQDRNTEAFF. CDR3 coding DNA: TGTGCCAGCGACCGATTACTTCAGGATCGGAACACTGAAGCTTTCTTT.